This T cell receptor (beta chain) was identified during a study of identical twins. For this clonotype: Antigen specificity is unknown.

Study-wide results and limits: Out-of-frame alpha sequences common to twins exhibited an excess of low generation probability. Where beta out-of-frame sequences were concerned, excess twin sharing was weaker. Carriage of fewer insertions was seen in abundant cord blood beta clonotypes, whereas memory repertoires showed none.

TCRdb processed the 5' RACE reads anew with MiXCR; each CDR3 protein has one entry. This sample has fewer than 650,000 distinct CDR3 sequences, with about 7.6% found just once. All donors were healthy Caucasians. Per the germline V gene, CDR1 is SGDLS and CDR2 is YYNGEE. The CDR3 consists of 14 residues. V dropped 4 bases and J dropped 4; count of bases not matched to a gene: 7. The same specimen was also included in a second study, on yellow fever vaccine responses in identical twins.

The chain combines TRBV9 with TRBJ2-5, with TRBD2 matching over 7 bases. This TCR was sampled from a woman in her late teens or twenties in good health. Sequencing was carried out using PBMCs. CDR3: CASSPPTGGETQYF. Here the CDR3 DNA reads TGTGCCAGCAGCCCCCCCACGGGGGGAGAGACCCAGTACTTC.